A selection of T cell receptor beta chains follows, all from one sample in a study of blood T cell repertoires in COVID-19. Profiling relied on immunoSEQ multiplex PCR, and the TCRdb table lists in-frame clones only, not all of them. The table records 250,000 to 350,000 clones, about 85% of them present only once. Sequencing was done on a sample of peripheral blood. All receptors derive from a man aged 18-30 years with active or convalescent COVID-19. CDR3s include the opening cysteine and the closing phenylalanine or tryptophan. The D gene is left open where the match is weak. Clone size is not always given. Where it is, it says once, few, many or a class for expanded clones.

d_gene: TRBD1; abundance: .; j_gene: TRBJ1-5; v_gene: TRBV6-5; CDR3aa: CASRKDRAQPQHF; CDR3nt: TGTGCCAGCAGAAAGGACAGGGCTCAGCCCCAGCATTTT
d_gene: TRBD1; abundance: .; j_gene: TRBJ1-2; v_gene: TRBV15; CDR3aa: CATSSLGTGYYGYTF; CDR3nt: TGTGCCACCAGCAGTCTGGGGACAGGGTACTATGGCTACACCTTC
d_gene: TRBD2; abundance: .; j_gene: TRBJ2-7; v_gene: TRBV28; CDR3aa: CASSLNQGGTYEQYF; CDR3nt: TGTGCCAGCAGTTTAAATCAGGGAGGGACCTACGAGCAGTACTTC
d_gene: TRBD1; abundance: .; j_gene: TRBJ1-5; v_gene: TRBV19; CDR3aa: CASTSRTGGGKYSNQPQHF; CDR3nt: TGTGCCAGTACCTCGCGGACAGGGGGGGGAAAGTATAGCAATCAGCCCCAGCATTTT
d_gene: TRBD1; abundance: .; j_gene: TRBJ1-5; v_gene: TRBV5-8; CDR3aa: CASSAGQGRNQPQHF; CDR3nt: TGTGCCAGCAGCGCTGGACAGGGACGCAATCAGCCCCAGCATTTT
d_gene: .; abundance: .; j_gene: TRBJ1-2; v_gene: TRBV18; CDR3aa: CASSVGANYGYTF; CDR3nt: TGTGCCAGCTCTGTTGGAGCTAACTATGGCTACACCTTC
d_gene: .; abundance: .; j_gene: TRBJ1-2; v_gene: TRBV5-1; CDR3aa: CAIRTSTGNGYTF; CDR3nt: TGCGCCATCCGAACATCGACAGGAAATGGCTACACCTTC
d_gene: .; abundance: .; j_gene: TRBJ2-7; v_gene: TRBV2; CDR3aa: CASSVVQVTYEQYF; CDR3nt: TGTGCCAGCAGTGTGGTACAGGTAACCTACGAGCAGTACTTC
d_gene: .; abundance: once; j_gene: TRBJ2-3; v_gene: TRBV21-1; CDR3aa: CASKHRGEQHTQYF; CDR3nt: TGTGCCAGCAAGCACAGGGGGGAACAGCATACGCAGTATTTT
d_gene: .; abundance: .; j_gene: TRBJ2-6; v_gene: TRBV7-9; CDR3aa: CASSITLGGGSISGANVLTF; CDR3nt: TGTGCCAGCAGCATAACGTTAGGCGGAGGGAGTATCTCTGGGGCCAACGTCCTGACTTTC
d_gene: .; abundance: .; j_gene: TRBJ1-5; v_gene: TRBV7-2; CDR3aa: CASRGEYSNQPQHF; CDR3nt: TGTGCCAGCAGGGGAGAGTATAGCAATCAGCCCCAGCATTTT
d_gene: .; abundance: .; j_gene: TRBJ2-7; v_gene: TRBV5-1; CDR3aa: CASSLEPGSYEQYF; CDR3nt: TGCGCCAGCAGCTTGGAGCCGGGGTCCTACGAGCAGTACTTC
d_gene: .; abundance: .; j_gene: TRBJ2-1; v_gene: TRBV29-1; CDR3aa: CSVEAVYNEQFF; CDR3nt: TGCAGCGTTGAAGCGGTGTACAATGAGCAGTTCTTC